The next 26 T cell receptor beta chains were all read from a single sample in a study of blood T cell repertoires in COVID-19 (dated by TCRdb to 2019 to 2021). The library was produced with the immunoSEQ multiplex PCR assay. TCRdb limited this immuneACCESS table to in-frame rearrangements with V and J called. A share of clones is missing; checked studies link under half to unresolved V genes, and the rest is unexplained. The table for this sample lists about 97,000 clones; 90% to 95% of them were counted only once. The top ten clonotypes cover approximately 15% of the sample. The sample consisted of peripheral blood. All receptors derive from a man in his fifties with acute or convalescent COVID-19.

The chain's CDR3 is CASSTKAGGPPYNEQFF. CDR3 DNA sequence: TGTGCCAGCAGCACCAAAGCGGGGGGGCCCCCCTACAATGAGCAGTTCTTC. This rearrangement joins TRBV21-1 to TRBJ2-1; the D call of TRBD2 is as the table states it, not checked on the DNA. TRBV21-1 is reported as a pseudogene. The CDR3 runs 17 residues.

This clone was recorded once. The gene calls are TRBV6-5 and TRBJ2-3, with TRBD2 as a possible D gene (5 bases). Trimming stripped 6 bases from V and 4 bases from J, with 11 bases between. Germline CDR1 and CDR2: MNHEY and SVGAGI. This CDR3 comprises 13 residues. CDR3 DNA sequence: TGTGCCAGCAGCGGACTCGTACCAGATACGCAGTATTTT. Its translation: CASSGLVPDTQYF.

The V call is TRBV27, the J call TRBJ1-1; no clear D. V dropped 2 bases and J dropped 4 bases, with 11 bases sitting between them. The length of the CDR3 is 14 residues. The germline V gene encodes CDR1 MNHEY and CDR2 SMNVEV (reference sequence). Written as DNA, the CDR3 is TGTGCCAGCAGTTTAGCCGCGGAGGCCACTGAAGCTTTCTTT. Protein product: CASSLAAEATEAFF.

V and J are TRBV4-2 and TRBJ1-6, with 8 bases that match TRBD1. The CDR3 totals 14 residues. CDR1 LGHNA and CDR2 YNFKEQ come from the germline V gene. Losses at the gene ends were 3 bases for V and 7 bases for J; bases not matched to a gene: 2. In DNA form, the CDR3 reads TGTGCCAGCAGCCAGACAGGGGTGAATTCACCCCTCCACTTT. It encodes CASSQTGVNSPLHF.

V usage is TRBV2 and J usage is TRBJ1-2; the D is unclear. The CDR3 has 12 amino acids. Trimming cost V 5 bases and J 3 bases, with 7 bases left between them. Germline V gives CDR1 SNHLY, CDR2 FYNNEI. The CDR3 is CASSYRDYGYTF. CDR3 nucleotide sequence: TGTGCCAGCAGTTACCGGGACTATGGCTACACCTTC.

The V call is TRBV2, the J call TRBJ2-7, with D hard to call. CDR1 and CDR2 (germline): SNHLY, FYNNEI. Trimming removed 6 bases at V and 4 bases at J, with 4 bases between. The CDR3 consists of 10 residues. This CDR3 reads CASSGYEQYF. The CDR3 DNA reads TGTGCCAGCAGCGGTTACGAGCAGTACTTC. Variable domain in full (rest from reference TRBV2 and TRBJ2-7): EPEVTQTPSHQVTQMGQEVILRCVPISNHLYFYWYRQILGQKVEFLVSFYNNEISEKSEIFDDQFSVERPDGSNFTLKIRSTKLEDSAMYFCASSGYEQYFGPGTRLTVT.

This clone has just one count. The chain carries TRBV25-1 and TRBJ2-2, with D hard to call. Germline assignment: CDR1 MGHDK and CDR2 SYGVNS. V was shortened by 2 bases and J by 8 bases, with 12 bases between the two germline ends. There are 14 residues in the CDR3. This CDR3 reads CASSEGQNGGELFF. The CDR3 nucleotides read TGTGCCAGCAGTGAAGGCCAAAACGGGGGGGAGCTGTTTTTT.

A single count supports this clone. The rearrangement links TRBV30 to TRBJ2-2, with 8 positions matching TRBD1. This CDR3 is 13 amino acids long. J gave up 4 bases and V 4 bases, and 2 bases lay outside the gene matches. The V gene's germline CDR1 is GTSNPN and CDR2 SVGIG (reference sequence). The CDR3 spells CAWTRGLTGELFF. The CDR3 bases are TGTGCCTGGACCAGGGGGCTCACCGGGGAGCTGTTTTTT.

The chain employs TRBV2 and TRBJ2-1, with D possibly being TRBD2 (5 bases). The germline V and J ends were trimmed by 2 bases and 7 bases, with 15 bases remaining between them. The germline gives CDR1 SNHLY, CDR2 FYNNEI. CDR3 size: 15 residues. CDR3 region: CASSESVLAFNEQFF. As DNA, the CDR3 is TGTGCCAGCAGTGAATCGGTTCTAGCCTTTAATGAGCAGTTCTTC. The variable domain in full, completed from reference TRBV2 and TRBJ2-1, reads EPEVTQTPSHQVTQMGQEVILRCVPISNHLYFYWYRQILGQKVEFLVSFYNNEISEKSEIFDDQFSVERPDGSNFTLKIRSTKLEDSAMYFCASSESVLAFNEQFFGPGTRLTVL.

The chain recombines TRBV24-1 with TRBJ1-5; possibly TRBD1 for D (5 bases). Germline V gene data show CDR1 as KGHDR and CDR2 as SFDVKD. V was trimmed by 5 bases and J by 5 bases, leaving 9 bases between them. This CDR3 contains 13 residues. Written as DNA, the CDR3 is TGTGCCACCAGTGCGGCAGGGTATCAGCCCCAGCATTTT. The encoded protein is CATSAAGYQPQHF.

The chain carries TRBV2 and TRBJ2-7; 8 bases line up with TRBD1. This CDR3 region has 16 residues. The ends lost 3 bases at V and 0 bases at J; junction bases unmatched: 7. Germline CDR1 reads SNHLY; CDR2 reads FYNNEI. CDR3 protein: CASSDPGQGPSYEQYF. In nucleotides, the CDR3 is TGTGCCAGCAGTGACCCCGGACAGGGTCCCTCCTACGAGCAGTACTTC.

For the CDR3, the DNA is TGTGCCAGCAGTTACGCGGCAGGGGGCCCTCTTAGCACAGATACGCAGTATTTT. It codes for CASSYAAGGPLSTDTQYF. The V gene is TRBV6-2 or TRBV6-3, the J gene TRBJ2-3, with 8 bases fitting TRBD1. The CDR3 totals 18 residues. The germline gives CDR1 MNHEY, CDR2 SVGEGT. With V trimmed by 2 bases and J by 0 bases, 10 bases remained unmatched.

CDR3 protein: CTSSQDLLEQFF. The CDR3 DNA reads TGCACCAGCAGCCAAGATCTCCTTGAGCAGTTCTTC. V is TRBV1 and J is TRBJ2-1; the table's D gene call, TRBD2, was not cross checked with the DNA. TRBV1 is given as a pseudogene. This CDR3 comprises 12 residues.

The chain is built from TRBV19 and TRBJ1-2; 7 bases match TRBD1. The CDR3 length is 16 residues. The junction had 13 bases not matched to a gene; V was cut back by 7 bases and J by 2 bases. Germline loops: CDR1 LNHDA, CDR2 SQIVND (reference sequence). Here the CDR3 reads CASNQLRQGRNYGYTF. The CDR3 nucleotides read TGTGCCAGTAACCAACTGAGACAGGGAAGGAACTATGGCTACACCTTC. The entire variable domain, with the rest obtained from reference TRBV19 and TRBJ1-2, is as follows: DGGITQSPKYLFRKEGQNVTLSCEQNLNHDAMYWYRQDPGQGLRLIYYSQIVNDFQKGDIAEGYSVSREKKESFPLTVTSAQKNPTAFYLCASNQLRQGRNYGYTFGSGTRLTVV.

The CDR3 nucleotides read TGTGCCAGCAGTTTCGGGACAGGGGTAGATCAGCCCCAGCATTTT. Amino acids: CASSFGTGVDQPQHF. This sequence joins TRBV27 and TRBJ1-5; 10 bases align to TRBD1. V lost 3 bases to trimming and J lost 5 bases; unmatched junction nucleotides: 4. Germline values: CDR1 MNHEY, CDR2 SMNVEV (reference sequence). This CDR3 is built from 15 residues.

The chain joins TRBV19 to TRBJ1-5; perhaps TRBD1 as D (5 bases). CDR1 is LNHDA, CDR2 SQIVND, per germline (reference sequence). The CDR3 extends over 16 amino acids. The ends were cut back, 2 bases at V and 1 base at J, with 12 bases in the middle. CDR3 DNA: TGTGCCAGTAGTATAAGGGCAGGGTTCAGCAATCAGCCCCAGCATTTT. Translating it yields CASSIRAGFSNQPQHF.

As DNA, the CDR3 is TGTGCCAGCAGCCAAGGGACAGGGTTCACTTTCTTT. Amino acid sequence: CASSQGTGFTFF. This chain joins TRBV4-2 and TRBJ1-1; 8 nucleotides agree with TRBD1. Germline CDR1 LGHNA, CDR2 YNFKEQ. The junction had 4 bases not matched to a gene; V was cut back by 1 base and J by 12 bases. The CDR3 loop spans 12 amino acids.

Comment on this clone: At one end the junction does not follow the germline gene, possibly because of a read error. This sequence joins TRBV10-3 and TRBJ1-2, with 9 bases lining up with TRBD1. The CDR3 is 15 residues long. CDR1 and CDR2 (germline): ENHRY, SYGVKD. The CDR3, as DNA: TGTGCCATCAGTGAAATGACAGGGGGAAACTCTGGCTACACCTTC. Translating gives CAISEMTGGNSGYTF.

This CDR3 is CASRGSTTEAFF. The CDR3 region has the DNA TGTGCCAGCCGCGGATCGACCACTGAAGCTTTCTTT. The chain couples TRBV2 to TRBJ1-1; no definite D call. The CDR3 loop spans 12 amino acids. From germline, CDR1 is SNHLY and CDR2 FYNNEI. Deletions cut 8 bases from V and 4 bases from J, with 11 bases between.

The chain couples TRBV28 to TRBJ1-2; 7 bases fit TRBD1. The germline V gene has CDR1 MDHEN and CDR2 SYDVKM. CDR3 length: 12 amino acids. V lost 6 bases, J lost 4 bases, and 2 bases stayed unmatched. The CDR3 protein is CASRTGSYGYTF. For the CDR3, the DNA is TGTGCCAGCAGGACAGGGAGCTATGGCTACACCTTC.

The V gene is TRBV3-1 (or the pseudogene TRBV3-2), the J gene TRBJ2-1; 11 bases match TRBD1. The J segment lost 10 bases and the V segment lost 4 bases, leaving 12 bases of the junction unmatched. CDR1 and CDR2 from the germline V gene are LGHDT and YNNKEL (reference sequence). CDR3 length: 16 residues. Here the CDR3 reads CASSREVGTGGGEQFF. The CDR3 region has the DNA TGTGCCAGCAGCCGGGAGGTCGGGACAGGGGGTGGCGAGCAGTTCTTC.

The chain employs TRBV3-1 (or the pseudogene TRBV3-2) and TRBJ1-5; D is possibly TRBD1 (6 bases). CDR3 size: 17 residues. CDR1 and CDR2 from the germline V gene are LGHDT and YNNKEL (reference sequence). Between the trimmed V and J ends, which lost 0 bases and 0 bases, there was a span of 12 bases. Here the CDR3 reads CASSQDYRVHSNQPQHF. The CDR3 DNA reads as TGTGCCAGCAGCCAAGATTACAGGGTACATAGCAATCAGCCCCAGCATTTT.

The CDR3 region is CASSPGQGGAGAFF. CDR3 nucleotides: TGTGCCAGTAGCCCGGGACAGGGAGGAGCGGGAGCTTTCTTT. V is TRBV19 and J is TRBJ1-1; 9 bases agree with TRBD1. This CDR3 region has 14 residues. The germline V gene has CDR1 LNHDA and CDR2 SQIVND (reference sequence). The junction had 12 bases not matched to a gene; V was cut back by 6 bases and J by 10 bases.

The chain employs TRBV5-1 and TRBJ2-3, with a weak D call TRBD2 (7 bases). Per the germline V gene, CDR1 is SGHRS and CDR2 is YFSETQ. The V end lost 4 bases, the J end lost 2 bases, and 14 bases lay between the germline ends. The CDR3 extends over 15 amino acids. The CDR3 DNA is TGCGCCAGCAGCACCGGGGGGCGAGCCACAGATACGCAGTATTTT. Its protein is CASSTGGRATDTQYF. Together with reference TRBV5-1 and TRBJ2-3, the CDR3 gives the full variable domain: KAGVTQTPRYLIKTRGQQVTLSCSPISGHRSVSWYQQTPGQGLQFLFEYFSETQRNKGNFPGRFSGRQFSNSRSEMNVSTLELGDSALYLCASSTGGRATDTQYFGPGTRLTVL.

This rearrangement joins TRBV5-4 to TRBJ2-3, with a weak D call TRBD2 (5 bases). Germline assignment: CDR1 SGHNT and CDR2 YYREEE (reference sequence). V was clipped by 4 bases and J by 2 bases, with 14 bases between them. CDR3 size: 15 residues. The CDR3 here is CASSRGPRNTDTQYF. The CDR3 DNA sequence: TGTGCCAGCAGCCGCGGGCCCCGAAACACAGATACGCAGTATTTT. Full variable domain (remainder filled in from reference TRBV5-4 and TRBJ2-3): ETGVTQSPTHLIKTRGQQVTLRCSSQSGHNTVSWYQQALGQGPQFIFQYYREEENGRGNFPPRFSGLQFPNYSSELNVNALELDDSALYLCASSRGPRNTDTQYFGPGTRLTVL.

In this sample, this clone turned up many times. The V and J genes are TRBV5-1 and TRBJ2-3; the match to TRBD1 covers 8 bases. J lost 5 bases, V lost 0 bases, and 5 bases had no gene match. CDR1 SGHRS and CDR2 YFSETQ come from the germline V gene. The CDR3 extends over 15 amino acids. The chain's CDR3 is CASSLGQGAEDTQYF. In DNA form, the CDR3 reads TGCGCCAGCAGCTTGGGCCAGGGGGCTGAAGATACGCAGTATTTT.